The entry below describes one TCR beta chain. Its matching antigen is unknown. Stated time point: baseline, week 1 (first vaccination visit). The treatment here: pre-vaccination baseline after standard-of-care therapy. Donors harbored newly found WHO grade 3 or 4 IDH1-mutant, ATRX-lost astrocytomas. This record belongs to a study of a mutant IDH1 vaccine in newly diagnosed glioma. Study in general: Patients were pretreated with radiotherapy, temozolomide, or both, mostly both. General study findings and limits: Changes in top peripheral clonotypes did not appear linked to pseudoprogression.

The V gene's germline CDR1 is MDHEN and CDR2 SYDVKM. The CDR3 covers 15 residues. With V trimmed by 6 bases and J by 0 bases, 3 bases remained unmatched. Only in-frame clones appear in the TCRdb table, and some are missing; sequencing was by immunoSEQ multiplex PCR. The sample shows about 96,000 clones, around 77% of them seen only once. Sequencing used PBMCs, obtained from a glioma patient treated with radiotherapy, temozolomide or both. The rearrangement links TRBV28 to TRBJ2-2, with 8 bases identical to TRBD2. The TCR sequence derives from a man aged 35 to 55 with glioma. CDR3 nucleotides: TGTGCCAGCAGCCAGGGACTAGCGAACACCGGGGAGCTGTTTTTT. Translated, it gives CASSQGLANTGELFF.